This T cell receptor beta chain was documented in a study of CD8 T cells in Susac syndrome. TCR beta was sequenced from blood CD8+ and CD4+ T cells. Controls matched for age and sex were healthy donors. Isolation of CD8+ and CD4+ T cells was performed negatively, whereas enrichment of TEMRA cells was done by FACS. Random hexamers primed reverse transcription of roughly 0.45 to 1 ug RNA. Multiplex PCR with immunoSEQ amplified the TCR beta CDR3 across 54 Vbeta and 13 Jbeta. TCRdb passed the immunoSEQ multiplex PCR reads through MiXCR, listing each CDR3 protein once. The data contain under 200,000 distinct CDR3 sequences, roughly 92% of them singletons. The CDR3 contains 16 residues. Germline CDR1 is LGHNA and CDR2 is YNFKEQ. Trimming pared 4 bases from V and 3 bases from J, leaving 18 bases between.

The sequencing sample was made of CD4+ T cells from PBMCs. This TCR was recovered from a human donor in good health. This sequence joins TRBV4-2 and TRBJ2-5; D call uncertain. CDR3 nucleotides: TGTGCCAGCAGCCCTACCAGGACCACCCAGGAAGAGACCCAGTACTTC. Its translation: CASSPTRTTQEETQYF.